One and the same sample provided the 14 T cell receptor beta chains below, sequenced in a study of blood T cell repertoires in COVID-19 (dated by TCRdb to 2018 to 2021). The library was obtained by the immunoSEQ multiplex PCR assay. Drawn from immuneACCESS, this table holds only the in-frame rearrangements with V and J called that TCRdb kept. Clones are partly lost; checked studies trace under half to an unresolved V gene and leave the rest unexplained. The sample data list about 220,000 clones, and under 90% of these were observed just once. The top ten clonotypes cover approximately 3.1% of the sample. The specimen was PBMCs or T cells enriched from blood (not recorded which). The receptors stem from an older woman who had recovered from COVID-19.

J is TRBJ1-1 and V is TRBV20-1, with 8 bases fitting TRBD1. The CDR3 sequence is 14 residues long. Germline V CDR1 and CDR2: DFQATT, SNEGSKA (reference sequence). V was clipped by 3 bases and J by 0 bases; unmatched bases: 3. DNA for the CDR3: TGCAGTGCTAGTCAGGGACAGGTGAACACTGAAGCTTTCTTT. Protein product: CSASQGQVNTEAFF.

This chain uses TRBV5-1 with TRBJ2-2; 8 bases are a match to TRBD1. V lost 1 base and J lost 1; bases outside the gene matches: 6. The CDR3 runs 17 residues. Per the germline V gene, CDR1 is SGHRS and CDR2 is YFSETQ. The CDR3 here is CASSLKKTGGNTGELFF. In DNA, the CDR3 is TGCGCCAGCAGCTTGAAAAAAACAGGGGGGAACACCGGGGAGCTGTTTTTT.

This chain joins TRBV12-3 or TRBV12-4 and TRBJ2-5; D not resolved. The CDR3 consists of 11 residues. Trimming took 7 bases from V and 4 from J, leaving 7 bases between them. CDR3 protein: CASKIRETQYF. For the CDR3, the DNA is TGTGCCAGCAAAATCCGAGAGACCCAGTACTTC.

This rearrangement joins TRBV7-9 to TRBJ1-4; no reliable D call. Germline lookup yields CDR1 SEHNR and CDR2 FQNEAQ (reference sequence). CDR3 length: 11 amino acids. Trimming shortened V by 4 bases and J by 15 bases, and 12 bases separated the two germline ends. The CDR3 spells CASSSSGGMFF. The CDR3 DNA is TGTGCCAGCAGCTCCTCAGGAGGGATGTTTTTT. The entire variable domain, with the rest obtained from reference TRBV7-9 and TRBJ1-4, is as follows: DTGVSQNPRHKITKRGQNVTFRCDPISEHNRLYWYRQTLGQGPEFLTYFQNEAQLEKSRLLSDRFSAERPKGSFSTLEIQRTEQGDSAMYLCASSSSGGMFFGSGTQLSVL.

This clone was seen more than once but under ten times. The J gene is TRBJ1-1, the V gene TRBV29-1, with 9 nucleotides matching TRBD1. This CDR3 is 12 amino acids long. The V and J ends lost 6 bases and 11 bases, in that order; junction bases with no gene match: 10. The germline V gene has CDR1 SQVTM and CDR2 ANQGSEA. This CDR3 is CSVHGQGSDAFF. The CDR3 DNA is TGCAGCGTCCACGGACAGGGGAGTGATGCTTTCTTT.

The chain joins TRBV11-1 to TRBJ2-7, with 8 bases matching TRBD1. CDR3 length: 14 amino acids. The junction had 4 bases not matched to a gene; V was cut back by 1 base and J by 5 bases. Germline CDR1 and CDR2: SGHAT and FQDESV (reference sequence). Here the CDR3 reads CASSLDRGNDEQYF. The CDR3 coding sequence is TGTGCCAGCAGCTTAGACAGGGGGAACGACGAGCAGTACTTC. The complete variable domain, with remaining parts taken from reference TRBV11-1 and TRBJ2-7, reads EAEVAQSPRYKITEKSQAVAFWCDPISGHATLYWYRQILGQGPELLVQFQDESVVDDSQLPKDRFSAERLKGVDSTLKIQPAELGDSAMYLCASSLDRGNDEQYFGPGTRLTVT.

The gene calls are TRBV2 and TRBJ1-2; 8 nucleotides align to TRBD1. The length of the CDR3 is 15 residues. Germline V gene lookup returns CDR1 SNHLY and CDR2 FYNNEI. Trimming at V came to 4 bases and at J to 4 bases, leaving 8 bases not matched to a gene. The CDR3 DNA follows: TGTGCCAGCAGTGGGCAGGGGGCCGCCCGCTATGGCTACACCTTC. Translating gives CASSGQGAARYGYTF. Looking up the rest from reference TRBV2 and TRBJ1-2 gives the full variable domain: EPEVTQTPSHQVTQMGQEVILRCVPISNHLYFYWYRQILGQKVEFLVSFYNNEISEKSEIFDDQFSVERPDGSNFTLKIRSTKLEDSAMYFCASSGQGAARYGYTFGSGTRLTVV.

This chain uses TRBV5-1 with TRBJ1-1; D perhaps matches TRBD1 (6 bases). Between the trimmed V and J ends, which lost 3 bases and 2 bases, there was a span of 11 bases. CDR3 length: 14 amino acids. CDR1 SGHRS and CDR2 YFSETQ come from the germline V gene. The CDR3: CASSSWTVNTEAFF. DNA for the CDR3: TGCGCCAGCAGCTCCTGGACAGTTAACACTGAAGCTTTCTTT.

This rearrangement joins TRBV4-1 to TRBJ1-3, with D possibly being TRBD1 (5 bases). Germline V gives CDR1 MGHRA, CDR2 YSYEKL. Trimming took off 0 bases at V and 7 bases at J, with 16 bases between the two ends. The CDR3 is 16 residues long. Here the CDR3 DNA reads TGCGCCAGCAGCCAAGAACCCCCACAGGCGTCTAACACCATATATTTT. Its protein is CASSQEPPQASNTIYF.

V is TRBV5-4 and J is TRBJ1-2; 9 bases are a match to TRBD1. Germline-derived CDR1 and CDR2 are SGHNT and YYREEE (reference sequence). The V segment lost 4 bases and the J segment 5 bases; nucleotides outside the gene matches: 3. The CDR3 consists of 13 residues. CDR3 sequence: CASSPQGAYGYTF. CDR3 DNA: TGTGCCAGCAGCCCACAGGGGGCATATGGCTACACCTTC. The full variable domain, rest sourced from reference TRBV5-4 and TRBJ1-2, is ETGVTQSPTHLIKTRGQQVTLRCSSQSGHNTVSWYQQALGQGPQFIFQYYREEENGRGNFPPRFSGLQFPNYSSELNVNALELDDSALYLCASSPQGAYGYTFGSGTRLTVV.

V usage is TRBV12-1 and J usage is TRBJ1-5; TRBD1, the D gene given by the table, was not confirmed from the DNA. TRBV12-1 is designated a pseudogene. This CDR3 has 16 amino acids. CDR3 in amino acids: CASSFGQGHSNQPQHF. CDR3 sequence (DNA): TGTGCCAGCAGCTTTGGACAGGGCCATAGCAATCAGCCCCAGCATTTT.

The chain joins TRBV7-6 to TRBJ2-3; maybe TRBD2 (5 bases). Between the trimmed V and J ends, which lost 8 bases and 1 base, there was a span of 16 bases. This CDR3 comprises 15 residues. Germline V gene sequence: CDR1 SGHVS, CDR2 FNYEAQ. The CDR3 sequence is CASSDSGLRTDTQYF. The CDR3 nucleotides read TGTGCCAGCTCAGACTCGGGGTTGCGCACAGATACGCAGTATTTT.

The chain uses TRBV11-2 and TRBJ1-6, with D possibly TRBD1 on 5 matching bases. The CDR3 has 15 amino acids. Germline CDR1 and CDR2: SGHAT and FQNNGV. Trimming shortened V by 1 base and J by 6 bases, and 10 bases separated the two germline ends. In nucleotides, the CDR3 is TGTGCCAGCAGCTTAGCTTGGCAGGGTAATTCACCCCTCCACTTT. Encoded protein: CASSLAWQGNSPLHF.

The chain recombines TRBV5-4 with TRBJ2-3, with a possible D match to TRBD2 (6 bases). The CDR3 is 14 residues long. Germline values: CDR1 SGHNT, CDR2 YYREEE (reference sequence). Trimming took 6 bases from V and 0 from J, leaving 11 bases between them. The CDR3 spells CASNPSESTDTQYF. Written as DNA, the CDR3 is TGTGCCAGCAACCCTAGCGAGAGCACAGATACGCAGTATTTT. Filled out from reference TRBV5-4 and TRBJ2-3, the complete variable domain reads ETGVTQSPTHLIKTRGQQVTLRCSSQSGHNTVSWYQQALGQGPQFIFQYYREEENGRGNFPPRFSGLQFPNYSSELNVNALELDDSALYLCASNPSESTDTQYFGPGTRLTVL.